The clone carrying this T cell receptor (beta chain) was seen a handful of times. The antigen remains unidentified. V lost 8 bases, J lost 3 bases, and 11 bases lay in between. Germline values: CDR1 SNHLY, CDR2 FYNNEI. The CDR3 has 12 residues. Primers for the PCR totalled 60 Vbeta and 13 Jbeta. Libraries were prepared by immunoSEQ multiplex PCR; TCRdb keeps only in-frame clonotypes and omits some of them. Of roughly 230,000 clones listed, roughly 84% are singletons. The sample is drawn from a study of cytomegalovirus exposure and HLA in healthy donors. Broader study findings: A later analysis showed HLA-associated TCR beta chains outstripping equally common others in clonal expansion.

Material for sequencing was PBMCs. This receptor was identified in a girl aged 2-9 years in good health and CMV-seronegative. The gene calls are TRBV2 and TRBJ2-7; perhaps TRBD1 as D (6 bases). The CDR3 DNA follows: TGTGCCAGCGCTTGGGACATCTACGAGCAGTACTTC. Its protein is CASAWDIYEQYF.